These 8 T cell receptor beta chains share one sample of origin, sequenced in a study of blood T cell repertoires in COVID-19. Produced via immunoSEQ multiplex PCR; TCRdb's table is partial and in-frame only. Here the sample spans over 85,000 clones, under 95% being singletons. The sample was peripheral blood. These receptors were taken from a human donor with active COVID-19. The donor label of this sample is uncertain.

The V and J genes are TRBV2 and TRBJ2-1, with a weak D call TRBD2 (5 bases). Germline-derived CDR1 and CDR2 are SNHLY and FYNNEI. CDR3 length: 12 amino acids. The V end was cut by 6 bases, the J end by 7 bases, with 10 bases between. CDR3: CASRRTGNEQFF. Here the CDR3 DNA reads TGTGCCAGCAGGCGGACGGGAAATGAGCAGTTCTTC.

This sequence joins TRBV5-1 and TRBJ1-5, with D hard to call. Germline V gene lookup returns CDR1 SGHRS and CDR2 YFSETQ. The CDR3 spans 13 residues. V lost 0 bases and J 4 bases, leaving 5 bases between the germline ends. The CDR3 bases are TGCGCCAGCAGCTTGGCGTCGAATCAGCCCCAGCATTTT. As protein: CASSLASNQPQHF. The full variable domain, in which reference TRBV5-1 and TRBJ1-5 provide the parts outside the CDR3, is KAGVTQTPRYLIKTRGQQVTLSCSPISGHRSVSWYQQTPGQGLQFLFEYFSETQRNKGNFPGRFSGRQFSNSRSEMNVSTLELGDSALYLCASSLASNQPQHFGDGTRLSIL.

This clone has a single count. The rearrangement links TRBV7-2 to TRBJ2-1; D uncertain. CDR1 and CDR2 (germline): SGHTA, FQGNSA. Trimming took 0 bases from V and 5 from J, leaving 5 bases between them. The CDR3 runs to 13 residues. The CDR3 sequence: CASSLAVDNEQFF. The CDR3, as DNA: TGTGCCAGCAGCTTAGCGGTAGACAATGAGCAGTTCTTC.

J is TRBJ2-7 and V is TRBV7-2, with D unclear. The CDR3 has 15 residues. The germline CDR1 and CDR2 sequences are SGHTA and FQGNSA. The V and J ends lost 4 bases and 0 bases respectively, with 13 bases between them. CDR3 region: CASSSLRISSYEQYF. CDR3 in DNA: TGTGCCAGCAGCTCGTTACGCATTAGCTCCTACGAGCAGTACTTC.

V gene TRBV11-2 combines with J gene TRBJ1-1; D gene ambiguous. In germline, CDR1 is SGHAT, CDR2 FQNNGV. Trimming took off 0 bases at V and 3 bases at J, with 11 bases between the two ends. The CDR3 runs 15 residues. CDR3 loop: CASSLEISRHTEAFF. CDR3 DNA sequence: TGTGCCAGCAGCTTAGAGATTTCTAGGCACACTGAAGCTTTCTTT.

This sequence joins TRBV13 and TRBJ2-4; D is perhaps TRBD2 (6 bases). The germline gives CDR1 PRHDT, CDR2 FYEKMQ (reference sequence). Trimming removed 5 bases from V and 1 base from J, with 15 bases in between. This CDR3 has 16 residues. The CDR3 sequence is CASSAAGRTAKNIQYF. CDR3 nucleotides: TGTGCCAGCAGCGCCGCAGGGAGGACGGCCAAAAACATTCAGTACTTC.

This rearrangement joins TRBV6-5 to TRBJ2-5; a weak D match, TRBD2 (7 bases). The CDR3 length is 14 residues. V was cut by 2 bases and J by 3 bases, with 10 bases left in between. Germline CDR1 MNHEY, CDR2 SVGAGI. CDR3 DNA: TGTGCCAGCAGTTACGGGGGGGCGAAAGAGACCCAGTACTTC. Protein product: CASSYGGAKETQYF.

The chain combines TRBV12-3 or TRBV12-4 with TRBJ1-2, with TRBD1 as a possible D gene (6 bases). The CDR3 extends over 13 amino acids. The V gene lost 6 bases and the J gene lost 7 bases, with 15 bases spanning the gap. CDR3: CASRKDSWSGYTF. CDR3 coding DNA: TGTGCCAGCAGAAAGGACAGTTGGAGTGGCTACACCTTC.